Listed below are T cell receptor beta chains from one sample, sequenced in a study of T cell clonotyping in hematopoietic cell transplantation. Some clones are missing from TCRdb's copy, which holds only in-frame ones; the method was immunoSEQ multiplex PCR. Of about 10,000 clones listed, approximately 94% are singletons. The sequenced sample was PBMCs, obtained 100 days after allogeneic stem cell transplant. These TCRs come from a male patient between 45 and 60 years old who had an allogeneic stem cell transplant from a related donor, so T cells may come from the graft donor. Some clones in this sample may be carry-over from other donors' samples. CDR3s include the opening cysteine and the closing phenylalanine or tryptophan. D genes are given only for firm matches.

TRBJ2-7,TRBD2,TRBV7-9,CASSLAAGVYEQYF,TGTGCCAGCAGCTTAGCAGCGGGGGTGTACGAGCAGTACTTC
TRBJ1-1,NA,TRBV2,CASSPYMNTEAFF,TGTGCCAGCAGCCCCTACATGAACACTGAAGCTTTCTTT
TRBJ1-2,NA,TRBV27,CASSLTGYGGYTF,TGTGCCAGCAGTTTAACAGGCTATGGGGGCTACACCTTC
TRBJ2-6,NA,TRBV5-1,CASSPGPTTSGANVLTF,TGCGCCAGCAGCCCGGGACCTACAACCTCTGGGGCCAACGTCCTGACTTTC
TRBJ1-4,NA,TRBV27,CASSLSSATNEKLFF,TGTGCCAGCAGTTTATCGTCCGCAACTAATGAAAAACTGTTTTTT
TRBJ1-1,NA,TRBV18,CASSPFPGNTEAFF,TGTGCCAGCTCACCATTCCCCGGGAACACTGAAGCTTTCTTT
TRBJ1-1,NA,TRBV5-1,CASSLGTMNTEAFF,TGCGCCAGCAGCTTAGGGACAATGAACACTGAAGCTTTCTTT
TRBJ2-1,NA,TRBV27,CASSWQSMGSEQFF,TGTGCCAGCAGTTGGCAGTCCATGGGGTCTGAGCAGTTCTTC
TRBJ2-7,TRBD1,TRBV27,CASSSRDRGHEQYF,TGTGCCAGCAGCTCTAGGGACAGGGGCCACGAGCAGTACTTC
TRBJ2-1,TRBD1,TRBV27,CASFTTTGVNEQFF,TGTGCCAGCTTTACAACCACAGGGGTCAATGAGCAGTTCTTC
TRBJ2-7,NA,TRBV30,CAWSVRRSGYEQYF,TGTGCCTGGAGTGTGAGAAGGTCGGGGTACGAGCAGTACTTC